The 30 T cell receptor beta chains listed next were all sequenced from one sample in a study of regulatory T cells in long-lasting Graves disease. Documented time point: persistent/refractory GD, antithyroid drugs over 5 years with positive TRAb. Making the TCR library involved RNA that had been extracted from PBMCs. Building of the TCR beta libraries involved iRepertoire HTBI primers and Arm-PCR of CDR3 regions. TCRdb re-called the multiplex PCR reads with MiXCR, one entry per CDR3 protein. Among more than 300,000 distinct CDR3 sequences listed, roughly 24% were seen once. Sample: peripheral blood mononuclear cells (PBMCs), taken when the disease was refractory, from a patient treated with antithyroid drugs. These receptors all come from a woman aged 40 to 49 with Graves disease.

The chain combines TRBV6-1 with TRBJ1-1; TRBD1 matches at 7 bases. CDR3 length equals 14 residues. J lost 2 bases, V lost 4 bases, and 4 bases had no gene match. Germline V gene data show CDR1 as MNHNS and CDR2 as SASEGT. The CDR3 loop reads CASSVEGGNTEAFF. CDR3 DNA: TGTGCCAGCAGTGTCGAAGGGGGCAACACTGAAGCTTTCTTT.

The genes are TRBV20-1 and TRBJ2-7; D remains unclear. Germline CDR1 and CDR2: DFQATT and SNEGSKA (reference sequence). V was pared by 5 bases and J by 0 bases, with 14 bases between. The CDR3 is 14 amino acids. Here the CDR3 reads CSAPLSDVSYEQYF. The CDR3 DNA sequence: TGCAGTGCTCCTCTGTCAGACGTCTCCTACGAGCAGTACTTC.

Ten or more counts support this clonotype. V gene TRBV10-1 combines with J gene TRBJ1-5; tentatively, D is TRBD1 (5 bases). The V and J ends lost 4 bases and 4 bases respectively, with 8 bases between them. CDR1 WNHNN and CDR2 SYGVQD come from the germline V gene (reference sequence). The CDR3 spans 13 residues. CDR3 bases: TGCGCCAGCAGTGCCCAGGGAAATCAGCCCCAGCATTTT. This sequence encodes CASSAQGNQPQHF.

This clonotype occurred many times. This sequence joins TRBV29-1 and TRBJ2-7; the D gene is possibly TRBD1 (6 bases). The CDR3 runs to 13 residues. The ends were cut back, 6 bases at V and 0 bases at J, with 12 bases in the middle. Germline CDR1 SQVTM, CDR2 ANQGSEA. CDR3 in amino acids: CSVNDRNSYEQYF. CDR3 nucleotides: TGCAGCGTCAATGACAGGAACTCCTACGAGCAGTACTTC.

This clonotype was counted at least ten times. The chain combines TRBV6-1 with TRBJ2-7; TRBD1 matches 7 bases. Germline assignment: CDR1 MNHNS and CDR2 SASEGT. The junction had 9 bases not matched to a gene; V was cut back by 7 bases and J by 3 bases. The CDR3 runs 14 residues. The chain's CDR3 is CASILRQGFYEQYF. CDR3 DNA: TGTGCCAGCATCCTACGACAGGGATTCTACGAGCAGTACTTC.

This clonotype was counted ten times or more. The genes are TRBV2 and TRBJ1-5; TRBD1 matches at 10 bases. Germline CDR1 and CDR2: SNHLY and FYNNEI. The CDR3 length is 14 residues. Trimming removed 5 bases from V and 5 bases from J; junction bases left unmatched: 3. As DNA, the CDR3 is TGTGCCAGCAGTTCGGGACAGGGGTATCAGCCCCAGCATTTT. Translation gives CASSSGQGYQPQHF.

This clonotype was detected a few times. The chain joins TRBV9 to TRBJ1-4; D not certain. CDR1 SGDLS and CDR2 YYNGEE come from the germline V gene. Trimming took 1 base from V and 4 from J, leaving 5 bases between them. The CDR3 consists of 13 residues. The CDR3, as DNA: TGTGCCAGCAGCGTATTCGATAATGAAAAACTGTTTTTT. This sequence encodes CASSVFDNEKLFF.

The chain couples TRBV4-1 to TRBJ1-1; 8 nucleotides match TRBD1. Germline CDR1 and CDR2: MGHRA and YSYEKL. The CDR3 is made up of 17 amino acids. Trimming removed 0 bases from V and 2 bases from J; junction bases left unmatched: 8. In DNA, the CDR3 is TGCGCCAGCAGCCAAGACCCAGGGGGCGCATTTAACACTGAAGCTTTCTTT. The encoded protein is CASSQDPGGAFNTEAFF.

This clonotype showed up many times. The chain carries TRBV6-4 and TRBJ1-1; D is undetermined. Germline V CDR1 and CDR2: MRHNA, SNTAGT. This CDR3 is 13 amino acids long. V lost 6 bases and J lost 0, with 8 bases in between. CDR3 sequence reads: CASSVRMNTEAFF. DNA for the CDR3: TGTGCCAGCAGCGTGAGGATGAACACTGAAGCTTTCTTT.

With respect to this clonotype: Just one base apart from a much larger clone, this may be a read error. The chain carries TRBV28 and TRBJ1-5; no clear D. This CDR3 comprises 12 residues. Looked up from germline, CDR1 is MDHEN and CDR2 is SYDVKM. V lost 9 bases and J 6 bases, leaving 12 bases between the germline ends. CDR3 sequence (DNA): TGTGCCAGTGGGTCGTTTTCTCAGCCCCAGCATTTT. Translated, it gives CASGSFSQPQHF.

The chain couples TRBV7-3 to TRBJ2-4, with a tentative D call TRBD2 (6 bases). Germline V lookup: CDR1 SGHTA, CDR2 FQGTGA. This CDR3 comprises 15 residues. V lost 2 bases, J lost 4 bases, and 12 bases lay in between. The CDR3 DNA follows: TGTGCCAGCAGCTTAGAACCAGCGGGTAAAAACATTCAGTACTTC. This encodes CASSLEPAGKNIQYF.

This clonotype was seen at least ten times. The chain combines TRBV10-3 with TRBJ2-3, with a tentative D call TRBD2 (6 bases). Germline lookup yields CDR1 ENHRY and CDR2 SYGVKD. V was clipped by 5 bases and J by 1 base, with 13 bases between them. The CDR3 runs to 15 residues. This CDR3 reads CAISRREVGTDTQYF. The CDR3 nucleotides read TGTGCCATCAGTCGGCGGGAAGTCGGCACAGATACGCAGTATTTT.

This clonotype was recorded many times. The genes are TRBV11-1 and TRBJ2-5; D perhaps matches TRBD1 (5 bases). The CDR3 is 13 amino acids. Between the trimmed V and J ends, which lost 5 bases and 1 base, there was a span of 8 bases. Germline-derived CDR1 and CDR2 are SGHAT and FQDESV (reference sequence). The CDR3 sequence: CASSGAAQETQYF. CDR3 coding DNA: TGTGCCAGCAGCGGGGCGGCCCAAGAGACCCAGTACTTC.

The chain couples TRBV7-9 to TRBJ1-1; 7 nucleotides agree with TRBD1. This CDR3 has 14 residues. The junction had 6 bases not matched to a gene; V was cut back by 6 bases and J by 2 bases. In germline, CDR1 is SEHNR, CDR2 FQNEAQ (reference sequence). The CDR3 reads CASRTGSGNTEAFF. As DNA, the CDR3 is TGTGCCAGCAGGACAGGGAGTGGAAACACTGAAGCTTTCTTT.

A word on this clonotype: A much larger clonotype is one base distant, so this may be a read error. This chain joins TRBV11-2 and TRBJ2-6; no clear D. V lost 5 bases and J 1 base, leaving 15 bases between the germline ends. This CDR3 spans 17 amino acids. The germline gives CDR1 SGHAT, CDR2 FQNNGV. The CDR3 is CASSPPVGVSGANVLTF. DNA for the CDR3: TGTGCCAGCAGCCCCCCCGTTGGCGTTTCTGGGGCCAACGTCCTGACTTTC. Variable domain in full (rest from reference TRBV11-2 and TRBJ2-6): EAGVAQSPRYKIIEKRQSVAFWCNPISGHATLYWYQQILGQGPKLLIQFQNNGVVDDSQLPKDRFSAERLKGVDSTLKIQPAKLEDSAVYLCASSPPVGVSGANVLTFGAGSRLTVL.

This clonotype occurred many times. The chain is built from TRBV10-3 and TRBJ2-5; no clear D gene. Germline loops: CDR1 ENHRY, CDR2 SYGVKD. The CDR3 loop spans 15 amino acids. V lost 5 bases and J 0 bases, leaving 13 bases between the germline ends. The CDR3 nucleotides read TGTGCCATCAGTCTCTCTGCCTCGTACCAAGAGACCCAGTACTTC. Protein: CAISLSASYQETQYF.

The V call is TRBV5-1, the J call TRBJ2-7; D perhaps matches TRBD2 (8 bases). The germline CDR1 and CDR2 sequences are SGHRS and YFSETQ. CDR3 length: 16 amino acids. Between the trimmed V and J ends, which lost 1 base and 3 bases, there was a span of 17 bases. The CDR3 DNA sequence: TGCGCCAGCAGCTTGTCGGGGGGGACAGTGTACTACGAGCAGTACTTC. It yields the protein CASSLSGGTVYYEQYF.

This clonotype was seen a handful of times. The CDR3 DNA reads as TGTGCCAGCAGCGCTTCCGGGGGGAACACCGGGGAGCTGTTTTTT. This gives the protein CASSASGGNTGELFF. V is TRBV9 and J is TRBJ2-2; D possibly corresponds to TRBD2 (6 bases). The CDR3 length is 15 residues. Germline lookup yields CDR1 SGDLS and CDR2 YYNGEE. The ends were cut back, 3 bases at V and 1 base at J, with 10 bases in the middle. Drawing the rest from reference TRBV9 and TRBJ2-2, the complete variable domain is DSGVTQTPKHLITATGQRVTLRCSPRSGDLSVYWYQQSLDQGLQFLIQYYNGEERAKGNILERFSAQQFPDLHSELNLSSLELGDSALYFCASSASGGNTGELFFGEGSRLTVL.

The V gene is TRBV11-2, the J gene TRBJ2-1; 13 nucleotides agree with TRBD2. From germline, CDR1 is SGHAT and CDR2 FQNNGV. V dropped 5 bases and J dropped 0; count of bases not matched to a gene: 10. This CDR3 has 19 residues. The CDR3 DNA reads TGTGCCAGCAGCCAAGTCCCGGGACTAGCGGGAAGCTCCTACAATGAGCAGTTCTTC. Translation gives CASSQVPGLAGSSYNEQFF.

This clonotype was detected ten times or more. The genes are TRBV28 and TRBJ2-2, with TRBD2 identical over 7 bases. The CDR3 covers 20 residues. From germline, CDR1 is MDHEN and CDR2 SYDVKM. V was clipped by 6 bases and J by 0 bases; unmatched bases: 19. DNA for the CDR3: TGTGCCAGCAGATCTCTTAGCGGGCGCAAACAAAGCGCGAACACCGGGGAGCTGTTTTTT. This translates into CASRSLSGRKQSANTGELFF.

The table lists this clonotype with a count of one. A clone one base away is much larger, so this may be a read error. V is TRBV12-3 or TRBV12-4 and J is TRBJ1-5; D is perhaps TRBD1 (5 bases). V was cut by 5 bases and J by 2 bases, with 13 bases left in between. This CDR3 has 15 amino acids. CDR3 coding DNA: TGTGCCAGCAGTCGACAGACTCATGGCAATCAGCCCCAGCATTTT. It translates to CASSRQTHGNQPQHF.

This clonotype was seen many times. The genes are TRBV11-2 and TRBJ1-6; 10 bases agree with TRBD1. V dropped 7 bases and J dropped 7; count of bases not matched to a gene: 13. The CDR3 is 17 residues long. The germline gives CDR1 SGHAT, CDR2 FQNNGV. In DNA form, the CDR3 reads TGTGCCAGCACCAACCCAAAGGGACAGGGGCGAAATTCACCCCTCCACTTT. Translation gives CASTNPKGQGRNSPLHF.

This chain uses TRBV6-5 with TRBJ2-5, with 16 bases identical to TRBD2. The CDR3 has 17 residues. CDR1 MNHEY and CDR2 SVGAGI come from the germline V gene. Trimming at V came to 4 bases and at J to 3 bases, leaving 5 bases not matched to a gene. This chain's CDR3 is CASSSGLAGGGEETQYF. The DNA of the CDR3 is TGTGCCAGCAGTTCGGGACTAGCGGGAGGGGGGGAAGAGACCCAGTACTTC.

This clonotype was seen a few times. CDR3 region: CAISEMGQTMEEKLFF. The CDR3 coding sequence is TGTGCCATCAGTGAGATGGGACAGACGATGGAGGAAAAACTGTTTTTT. V is TRBV10-3 and J is TRBJ1-4; 7 bases map to TRBD1. In germline, CDR1 is ENHRY, CDR2 SYGVKD. V lost 2 bases and J lost 8; bases outside the gene matches: 11. This CDR3 is built from 16 residues.

There are many counts of this clonotype. The chain is built from TRBV28 and TRBJ2-5, with 8 positions matching TRBD1. J lost 4 bases, V lost 6 bases, and 7 bases had no gene match. Germline V gene data show CDR1 as MDHEN and CDR2 as SYDVKM. This CDR3 has 14 residues. The CDR3 region has the DNA TGTGCCAGCAGCACAGGGGGAGTGGTAGAGACCCAGTACTTC. It specifies CASSTGGVVETQYF.

This clonotype was seen ten or more times. J is TRBJ1-4 and V is TRBV9, with unresolved D. Trimming removed 1 base at V and 3 bases at J, with 10 bases between. The length of the CDR3 is 15 residues. Germline CDR1 reads SGDLS; CDR2 reads YYNGEE. CDR3 bases: TGTGCCAGCAGCGTATGGGCTGGATCTAATGAAAAACTGTTTTTT. Translated: CASSVWAGSNEKLFF.

In this sample, this clonotype turned up once. The chain carries TRBV13 and TRBJ2-1; 7 bases map to TRBD1. The CDR3 spans 15 residues. The germline V gene encodes CDR1 PRHDT and CDR2 FYEKMQ (reference sequence). V shed 4 bases, J shed 4 bases, and the junction held 7 bases outside the gene matches. CDR3 sequence reads: CASSSLGQFYNEQFF. Here the CDR3 DNA reads TGTGCCAGCAGCTCCCTGGGACAGTTTTACAATGAGCAGTTCTTC. Supplemented by reference TRBV13 and TRBJ2-1, the full variable domain reads AAGVIQSPRHLIKEKRETATLKCYPIPRHDTVYWYQQGPGQDPQFLISFYEKMQSDKGSIPDRFSAQQFSDYHSELNMSSLELGDSALYFCASSSLGQFYNEQFFGPGTRLTVL.

This clonotype appeared many times. The gene calls are TRBV28 and TRBJ1-2, with no clear D. Trimming cost V 6 bases and J 0 bases, with 8 bases left between them. This CDR3 has 13 residues. Germline V gene data show CDR1 as MDHEN and CDR2 as SYDVKM. The CDR3 region is CASRNWPNYGYTF. The CDR3 region has the DNA TGTGCCAGCAGAAATTGGCCTAACTATGGCTACACCTTC.

This clonotype was seen a few times. The chain couples TRBV29-1 to TRBJ1-1; D is possibly TRBD1 (6 bases). Germline-derived CDR1 and CDR2 are SQVTM and ANQGSEA. V lost 0 bases and J 7 bases, leaving 12 bases between the germline ends. This CDR3 spans 13 amino acids. The CDR3 protein is CSVEEIQGVEAFF. The CDR3 nucleotides are TGCAGCGTTGAAGAGATACAGGGTGTTGAAGCTTTCTTT.

This chain uses TRBV24-1 with TRBJ2-1, with D tentatively TRBD1 or TRBD2 (5 bases each). Germline V gene lookup returns CDR1 KGHDR and CDR2 SFDVKD. Trimming pared 8 bases from V and 0 bases from J, leaving 13 bases between. The CDR3 length is 15 residues. The CDR3 DNA reads as TGTGCCACCATGGGACCCACGAGCTCCTACAATGAGCAGTTCTTC. Amino acids: CATMGPTSSYNEQFF.